This TCR beta chain is drawn from a study of T cell responses to AZD1222 COVID-19 vaccine. Study-wide results and caveats: Reports say nearly half of spike-specific TCRs go after unmutated variant regions. The breadth and depth of Spike-specific TCRs increased once two AZD1222 doses had been given. All repertoire sampling was performed exclusively after the peak T cell response.

On this clone: The antigen remains unidentified.

Libraries were prepared by immunoSEQ multiplex PCR; TCRdb keeps only in-frame clonotypes and omits some of them. The data contain approximately 84,000 clones, 80% to 90% of them seen just once; the ten biggest clones take up 30% to 35%. Germline V gene lookup returns CDR1 ENHRY and CDR2 SYGVKD. The V end was cut by 4 bases, the J end by 2 bases, with 12 bases between. This CDR3 has 14 residues. The TCR was taken from an adult in good health. The gene calls are TRBV10-3 and TRBJ2-7; TRBD2 is a possible D gene (8 bases). Source: peripheral blood, taken on day 0 of AZD1222 vaccination. The CDR3 loop is CAISAGGTAYEQYF. The DNA of the CDR3 is TGTGCCATCAGTGCGGGAGGGACAGCCTACGAGCAGTACTTC.